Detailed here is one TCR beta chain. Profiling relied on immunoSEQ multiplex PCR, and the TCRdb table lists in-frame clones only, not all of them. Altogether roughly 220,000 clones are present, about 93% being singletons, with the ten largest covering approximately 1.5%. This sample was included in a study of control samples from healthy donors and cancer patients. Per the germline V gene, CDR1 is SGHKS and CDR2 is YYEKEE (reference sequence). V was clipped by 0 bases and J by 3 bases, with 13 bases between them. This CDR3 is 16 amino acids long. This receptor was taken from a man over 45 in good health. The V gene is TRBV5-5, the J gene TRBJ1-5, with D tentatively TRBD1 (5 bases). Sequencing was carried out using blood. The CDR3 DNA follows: TGTGCCAGCAGCTTGGCCTTCGGGGCAGCCAATCAGCCCCAGCATTTT. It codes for CASSLAFGAANQPQHF.